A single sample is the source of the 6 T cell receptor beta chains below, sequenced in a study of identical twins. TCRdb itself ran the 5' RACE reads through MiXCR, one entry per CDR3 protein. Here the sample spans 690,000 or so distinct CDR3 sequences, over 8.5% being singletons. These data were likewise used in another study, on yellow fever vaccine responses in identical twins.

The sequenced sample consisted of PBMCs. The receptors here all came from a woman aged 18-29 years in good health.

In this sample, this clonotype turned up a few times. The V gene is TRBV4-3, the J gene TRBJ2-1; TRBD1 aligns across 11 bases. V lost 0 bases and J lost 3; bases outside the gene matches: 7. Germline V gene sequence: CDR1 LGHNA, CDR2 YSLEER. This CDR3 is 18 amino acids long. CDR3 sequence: CASSQEPFGTGGYNEQFF. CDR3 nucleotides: TGCGCCAGCAGCCAAGAACCTTTCGGGACAGGGGGCTACAATGAGCAGTTCTTC.

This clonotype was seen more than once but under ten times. The DNA for the CDR3 is TGCAGTGCTAGAGTTGTCGTCTATGGCTACACCTTC. Residues: CSARVVVYGYTF. The genes are TRBV20-1 and TRBJ1-2; D gene uncertain. V dropped 1 base and J dropped 4 bases, with 7 bases sitting between them. The CDR3 spans 12 residues. CDR1 and CDR2 from the germline V gene are DFQATT and SNEGSKA (reference sequence).

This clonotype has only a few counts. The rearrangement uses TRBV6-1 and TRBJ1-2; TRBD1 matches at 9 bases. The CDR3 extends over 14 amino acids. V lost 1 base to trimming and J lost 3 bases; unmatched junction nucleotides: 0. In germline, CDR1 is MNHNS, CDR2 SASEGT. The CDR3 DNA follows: TGTGCCAGCAGTGAAGGGACAGGGGACTATGGCTACACCTTC. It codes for CASSEGTGDYGYTF.

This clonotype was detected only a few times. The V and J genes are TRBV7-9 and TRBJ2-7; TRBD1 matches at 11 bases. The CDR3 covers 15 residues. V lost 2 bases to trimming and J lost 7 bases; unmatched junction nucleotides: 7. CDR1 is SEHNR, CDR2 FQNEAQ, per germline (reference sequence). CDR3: CASSLRTGGEGEQYF. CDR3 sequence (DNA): TGTGCCAGCAGCTTAAGGACAGGGGGCGAGGGAGAGCAGTACTTC.

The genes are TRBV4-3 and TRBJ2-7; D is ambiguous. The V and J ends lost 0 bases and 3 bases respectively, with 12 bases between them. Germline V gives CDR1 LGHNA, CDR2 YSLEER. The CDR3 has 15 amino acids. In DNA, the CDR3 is TGCGCCAGCAGCCAAGATAGCAGTTCGGTCTACGAGCAGTACTTC. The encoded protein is CASSQDSSSVYEQYF.

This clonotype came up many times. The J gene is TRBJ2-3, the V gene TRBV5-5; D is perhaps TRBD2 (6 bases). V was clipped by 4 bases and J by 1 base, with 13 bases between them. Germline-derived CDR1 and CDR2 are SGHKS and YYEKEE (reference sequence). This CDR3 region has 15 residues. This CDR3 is CASSPTRWGTDTQYF. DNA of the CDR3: TGTGCCAGCAGCCCGACTAGGTGGGGCACAGATACGCAGTATTTT.